The 7 T cell receptor beta chains presented below share a single source sample, sequenced in a study of blood T cell repertoires in COVID-19. Here immunoSEQ multiplex PCR was the method, and the copy in TCRdb shows in-frame clones only, minus some. The table shows approximately 150,000 clones, with 65% to 85% occurring only once. The sequencing input was peripheral blood. All receptors come from a man in his sixties with active or convalescent COVID-19.

This chain joins TRBV15 and TRBJ2-7, with D possibly matching TRBD2 (5 bases). Germline V lookup: CDR1 LNHNV, CDR2 YYDKDF (reference sequence). The V end was cut by 4 bases, the J end by 6 bases, with 19 bases between. CDR3 length: 15 residues. CDR3 amino acids: CATSTGSLGSREQYF. As DNA, the CDR3 is TGTGCCACCAGCACGGGGAGTTTGGGGTCCCGCGAGCAGTACTTC.

The chain is built from TRBV3-1 (or the pseudogene TRBV3-2) and TRBJ2-2; 14 bases align to TRBD2. The CDR3 loop spans 18 amino acids. Germline CDR1 and CDR2: LGHDT and YNNKEL (reference sequence). V trimming: 2 bases; J trimming: 5 bases; junction bases outside the gene matches: 7. The CDR3 protein is CASSQPGLAGVGTGELFF. The CDR3, as DNA: TGTGCCAGCAGCCAACCGGGACTAGCGGGAGTTGGGACCGGGGAGCTGTTTTTT.

This chain uses TRBV6-5 with TRBJ1-4; TRBD1 matches at 8 bases. V shed 6 bases and J 3 bases; nucleotides not matched to a gene: 6. The germline CDR1 and CDR2 sequences are MNHEY and SVGAGI. CDR3 length: 15 amino acids. For the CDR3, the DNA is TGTGCCAGCAGAGTGACAGGGGTAGCTAATGAAAAACTGTTTTTT. Translation: CASRVTGVANEKLFF.

The chain joins TRBV23-1 to TRBJ2-4; D possibly corresponds to TRBD2 (5 bases). TRBV23-1 is an ORF, with its function uncertain. This CDR3 spans 12 amino acids. Between the trimmed V and J ends, which lost 4 bases and 9 bases, there was a span of 10 bases. The CDR3 DNA reads TGCGCCAGCAGTCGCGGGCCCCGCATTCAGTACTTC. This gives the protein CASSRGPRIQYF.

The chain links TRBV10-3 to TRBJ1-6; 8 nucleotides match TRBD1. Germline V lookup: CDR1 ENHRY, CDR2 SYGVKD. Unmatched junction bases numbered 2, after V lost 9 bases and J lost 7 bases. The CDR3 is made up of 12 amino acids. DNA for the CDR3: TGTGCCATACAGGGGGGCAATTCACCCCTCCACTTT. Its protein is CAIQGGNSPLHF.

The V and J genes are TRBV5-4 and TRBJ1-6; possibly TRBD1 for D (5 bases). CDR3 size: 15 residues. In germline, CDR1 is SGHNT, CDR2 YYREEE (reference sequence). Trimming cost V 2 bases and J 6 bases, with 12 bases left between them. CDR3 DNA: TGTGCCAGCAGCTTTGCGGGGCGGTCTAATTCACCCCTCCACTTT. Protein product: CASSFAGRSNSPLHF.

CDR3 nucleotides: TGTGCCAGCAGCAAAGGCAGTTCCTATCAGCCCCAGCATTTT. Protein: CASSKGSSYQPQHF. V gene TRBV21-1 combines with J gene TRBJ1-5; the table's D call TRBD1 went unverified against the DNA. TRBV21-1 is designated a pseudogene. This CDR3 region has 14 residues.